This T cell receptor beta chain emerged from a study of identical twins. Study conclusions and caveats: Insertions ran lower in abundant cord blood beta clonotypes, though not in memory repertoires. It was cross-sectional statistical analysis, not following the same donors, that the conclusions relied on.

MiXCR, run by TCRdb on the 5' RACE reads, gives a single entry per CDR3 protein. The data show some 630,000 distinct CDR3 sequences, 7% to 7.5% seen once. A word on this clonotype: Its antigen remains unknown.

Trimming pared 7 bases from V and 6 bases from J, leaving 18 bases between. The CDR3 totals 14 residues. Germline CDR1 and CDR2: MDHEN and SYDVKM. These data were likewise used in another study, on yellow fever vaccine responses in identical twins.

The material sequenced was PBMCs. The clonotype originates from a woman aged 18 to 35 in good health. The chain carries TRBV28 and TRBJ1-1, with D perhaps TRBD1 (5 bases). CDR3 sequence: CASIGWGDRAEAFF. CDR3 nucleotides: TGTGCCAGCATCGGATGGGGGGATAGAGCTGAAGCTTTCTTT.